The 15 T cell receptor beta chains presented below share a single source sample, sequenced in a study of shared T cell receptors in the human thymus. Some clones are missing from TCRdb's copy, which holds only in-frame ones; the method was immunoSEQ multiplex PCR. The sample has roughly 700,000 clones, 85% to 90% seen once. The same data also contributed to another study, on human thymus T cells.

Sequences were obtained from thymocytes. These receptors came from a boy under two years old with a congenital heart defect.

The chain carries TRBV5-1 and TRBJ2-5; 8 bases align to TRBD2. CDR3 size: 16 residues. The V gene end was trimmed by 7 bases and the J gene end by 0 bases; junction bases not matched to a gene: 11. Germline assignment: CDR1 SGHRS and CDR2 YFSETQ. CDR3 residues: CASLLTGTRDQETQYF. CDR3 sequence (DNA): TGCGCCAGCCTCCTAACCGGGACTAGGGACCAAGAGACCCAGTACTTC. Based on the CDR3 plus reference TRBV5-1 and TRBJ2-5, the full variable domain is KAGVTQTPRYLIKTRGQQVTLSCSPISGHRSVSWYQQTPGQGLQFLFEYFSETQRNKGNFPGRFSGRQFSNSRSEMNVSTLELGDSALYLCASLLTGTRDQETQYFGPGTRLLVL.

The J gene is TRBJ2-7, the V gene TRBV5-1, with 10 bases that match TRBD2. The J segment lost 0 bases and the V segment lost 0 bases, leaving 15 bases of the junction unmatched. This CDR3 is built from 20 residues. Germline CDR1 is SGHRS and CDR2 is YFSETQ. The CDR3 DNA sequence: TGCGCCAGCAGCTTGGTGGGAGCCGGGACTAGCGACCCACACTCCTACGAGCAGTACTTC. Protein product: CASSLVGAGTSDPHSYEQYF.

To note about this clone: The same CDR3 also results from other DNA sequences found in this sample. V is TRBV5-1 and J is TRBJ2-7; unclear D gene. There are 13 residues in the CDR3. Germline V gives CDR1 SGHRS, CDR2 YFSETQ. Deletions cut 0 bases from V and 2 bases from J, with 6 bases between. DNA for the CDR3: TGCGCCAGCAGCTTGGACAGTACCTACGAGCAGTACTTC. It codes for CASSLDSTYEQYF. Complete variable domain (other parts from reference TRBV5-1 and TRBJ2-7): KAGVTQTPRYLIKTRGQQVTLSCSPISGHRSVSWYQQTPGQGLQFLFEYFSETQRNKGNFPGRFSGRQFSNSRSEMNVSTLELGDSALYLCASSLDSTYEQYFGPGTRLTVT.

V gene TRBV6-5 combines with J gene TRBJ1-5, with D tentatively TRBD1 (5 bases). Germline loops: CDR1 MNHEY, CDR2 SVGAGI. Trimming removed 2 bases at V and 5 bases at J, with 7 bases between. The CDR3 length is 13 residues. CDR3 sequence (DNA): TGTGCCAGCAGTTACCGGGGGGATCAGCCCCAGCATTTT. Protein product: CASSYRGDQPQHF.

The chain is built from TRBV7-9 and TRBJ2-7, with a tentative D call TRBD1 (6 bases). The CDR3 extends over 15 amino acids. Between the trimmed V and J ends, which lost 5 bases and 0 bases, there was a span of 14 bases. Germline loops: CDR1 SEHNR, CDR2 FQNEAQ (reference sequence). Here the CDR3 reads CASSPLLGHSYEQYF. The CDR3 DNA reads as TGTGCCAGCAGCCCCCTGCTGGGACACTCCTACGAGCAGTACTTC.

V is TRBV14 and J is TRBJ2-2; 7 nucleotides align to TRBD2. With V trimmed by 4 bases and J by 3 bases, 8 bases remained unmatched. The CDR3 runs 16 residues. CDR1 is SGHDN, CDR2 FVKESK, per germline. The CDR3 is CASSRFTSAHTGELFF. The CDR3 DNA reads TGTGCCAGCAGCCGATTTACTAGCGCTCACACCGGGGAGCTGTTTTTT.

The chain couples TRBV5-4 to TRBJ2-2; 7 bases are shared with TRBD2. V dropped 0 bases and J dropped 3; count of bases not matched to a gene: 2. CDR3 size: 15 residues. Germline CDR1 is SGHNT and CDR2 is YYREEE (reference sequence). CDR3 in DNA: TGTGCCAGCAGCTTGGGGCGGGAGTACACCGGGGAGCTGTTTTTT. This gives the protein CASSLGREYTGELFF.

The chain couples TRBV27 to TRBJ1-5; perhaps TRBD1 as D (6 bases). CDR1 is MNHEY, CDR2 SMNVEV, per germline (reference sequence). The CDR3 contains 15 residues. V was trimmed by 4 bases and J by 5 bases, leaving 15 bases between them. The CDR3 sequence is CASSSREGGHQPQHF. CDR3 sequence (DNA): TGTGCCAGCAGTTCCAGGGAGGGGGGGCATCAGCCCCAGCATTTT.

This clone was picked up one time. The gene calls are TRBV5-4 and TRBJ1-5; 10 bases agree with TRBD1. This CDR3 is built from 17 residues. V shed 4 bases, J shed 2 bases, and the junction held 9 bases outside the gene matches. CDR1 is SGHNT and CDR2 is YYREEE in the germline V gene (reference sequence). CDR3 coding DNA: TGTGCCAGCAGCCAGGATGGGGACAGGGGACGCAATCAGCCCCAGCATTTT. It is translated as CASSQDGDRGRNQPQHF.

V usage is TRBV11-3 and J usage is TRBJ2-7, with 11 bases matching TRBD2. The germline V gene has CDR1 SGHNT and CDR2 YENEEA. The CDR3 is 15 amino acids. Trimming at V came to 5 bases and at J to 4 bases, leaving 7 bases not matched to a gene. CDR3 sequence reads: CASSRRTSGWYEQYF. The CDR3 nucleotides are TGTGCCAGCAGCCGCAGGACTAGCGGGTGGTACGAGCAGTACTTC.

CDR3 nucleotide sequence: TGTGCCAGCAGCCCCAATTGGGGGGTCGAGCAGTACTTC. Encoded protein: CASSPNWGVEQYF. This sequence joins TRBV7-9 and TRBJ2-7, with D possibly TRBD2 on 6 matching bases. Between the trimmed V and J ends, which lost 5 bases and 6 bases, there was a span of 14 bases. Per germline, CDR1 SEHNR and CDR2 FQNEAQ (reference sequence). The CDR3 has 13 amino acids.

This clone was counted between two and nine times. J is TRBJ2-2 and V is TRBV7-9; 12 nucleotides line up with TRBD2. The CDR3 loop spans 19 amino acids. Germline V gives CDR1 SEHNR, CDR2 FQNEAQ (reference sequence). Losses at the gene ends were 1 base for V and 6 bases for J; bases not matched to a gene: 12. The DNA of the CDR3 is TGTGCCAGCAGCTTAGTTGGACTAGCGGGATTCGGAGGTGCCGGGGAGCTGTTTTTT. Protein: CASSLVGLAGFGGAGELFF.

This clone appeared once. This chain uses TRBV21-1 with TRBJ2-7; the table names TRBD1, a call not compared with the DNA. TRBV21-1 is noted as a pseudogene. The CDR3 extends over 14 amino acids. CDR3 nucleotide sequence: TGTGCCAGCAGCGTGGAGACAGGGGTCTACGAGCAGTACTTC. It codes for CASSVETGVYEQYF.

J is TRBJ2-1 and V is TRBV5-5; possible D gene TRBD2, 6 bases. The germline gives CDR1 SGHKS, CDR2 YYEKEE (reference sequence). Trimming removed 4 bases at V and 0 bases at J, with 20 bases between. This CDR3 spans 18 amino acids. The CDR3 loop is CASSRPLGLPSSYNEQFF. The DNA for the CDR3 is TGTGCCAGCAGCCGGCCACTGGGACTTCCGAGCTCCTACAATGAGCAGTTCTTC.

The chain carries TRBV7-9 and TRBJ1-1, with a weak D call TRBD1 (5 bases). CDR3 size: 13 residues. Germline CDR1 SEHNR, CDR2 FQNEAQ (reference sequence). V was trimmed by 5 bases and J by 4 bases, leaving 11 bases between them. This CDR3 reads CASSRGVGTEAFF. The CDR3 nucleotides read TGTGCCAGCAGCCGGGGGGTAGGCACTGAAGCTTTCTTT.